The clone carrying this TCR beta chain came up many times. Its antigen is undetermined. This sample is drawn from a study of T-cell memory formation after mild COVID-19. Study-wide points: Day 15 to 85 contractors were CD4/CD8 balanced; later expanders leaned CD4+. Pre-infection memory contained some responding clones, which suggested that cross-reactive memory had joined. The CD4+ clones that contracted clustered mainly within CM and EM, and the CD8+ clones concentrated in EMRA.

It was 5'RACE with constant-segment primers that produced the TCR alpha and TCR beta cDNA libraries, which carried sample barcodes and UMIs. Via MiXCR, TCRdb re-called the 5' RACE reads, giving one row per CDR3 protein. The table shows around 250,000 distinct CDR3 sequences, with around 15% occurring only once. The length of the CDR3 is 19 residues. Germline V gene sequence: CDR1 SEHNR, CDR2 FQNEAQ (reference sequence). Losses at the gene ends were 5 bases for V and 0 bases for J; bases not matched to a gene: 8. This chain connects TRBV7-9 to TRBJ2-1; 15 nucleotides line up with TRBD2. The receptor comes from a man aged 18 to 30 who had mild COVID-19 (a few samples of this study predate the infection). Cell type and time point are not known. Material for sequencing was PBMCs or a T cell subset sorted from them (not recorded which). The chain's CDR3 is CASSPLGLAGGSSYNEQFF. CDR3 DNA: TGTGCCAGCAGCCCATTGGGACTAGCGGGGGGAAGCTCCTACAATGAGCAGTTCTTC.